The 5 T cell receptor beta chains below come from one sample, sequenced in a study of blood T cell repertoires in COVID-19. The protocol was immunoSEQ multiplex PCR, while the TCRdb copy is restricted to in-frame clones and leaves out a portion. The table records 200,000 to 300,000 clones, 88% of them present only once. The sequenced sample consisted of peripheral blood. The source is a woman in her thirties with COVID-19, enrolled during active disease.

The genes are TRBV12-3 or TRBV12-4 and TRBJ2-5; the D is unclear. This CDR3 spans 12 amino acids. V lost 3 bases to trimming and J lost 3 bases, with 5 bases between them. The CDR3 is CASSFAEETQYF. For the CDR3, the DNA is TGTGCCAGCAGTTTTGCAGAAGAGACCCAGTACTTC.

A remark on this clone: One junction end does not reproduce the germline sequence, and a read error may be involved. The gene calls are TRBV14 and TRBJ1-2, with TRBD1 as a possible D gene (5 bases). There are 16 residues in the CDR3. The germline V gene encodes CDR1 SGHDN and CDR2 FVKESK. The CDR3, as DNA: TGTGCCAGCAGTCAAGTTTGGACAAGGGAATTGGATGGCTACACCTTC. Its protein product is CASSQVWTRELDGYTF.

The chain recombines TRBV12-3 or TRBV12-4 with TRBJ2-5; 9 bases map to TRBD1. The junction had 8 bases not matched to a gene; V was cut back by 6 bases and J by 9 bases. CDR3 length equals 13 residues. The DNA for the CDR3 is TGTGCCAGCAGCTTGGACAGGGACAGGGCCCAGTACTTC. This translates into CASSLDRDRAQYF.

The rearrangement links TRBV19 to TRBJ2-3; possibly TRBD1 for D (6 bases). The length of the CDR3 is 17 residues. Trimming left V 5 bases short and J 6 bases short, with 24 bases between. Germline CDR1 is LNHDA and CDR2 is SQIVND (reference sequence). Here the CDR3 reads CASSPQTYRTRGDTQYF. The DNA for the CDR3 is TGTGCCAGTAGTCCACAGACCTATAGGACAAGGGGGGATACGCAGTATTTT.

The chain is built from TRBV6-6 and TRBJ1-1; 7 nucleotides match TRBD1. Trimming removed 2 bases from V and 1 base from J; junction bases left unmatched: 7. Germline lookup yields CDR1 MNHNY and CDR2 SVGAGI (reference sequence). CDR3 length equals 16 residues. In DNA, the CDR3 is TGTGCCAGCAGTTACCCTTTCTCAGGGGGGAACACTGAAGCTTTCTTT. It yields the protein CASSYPFSGGNTEAFF.